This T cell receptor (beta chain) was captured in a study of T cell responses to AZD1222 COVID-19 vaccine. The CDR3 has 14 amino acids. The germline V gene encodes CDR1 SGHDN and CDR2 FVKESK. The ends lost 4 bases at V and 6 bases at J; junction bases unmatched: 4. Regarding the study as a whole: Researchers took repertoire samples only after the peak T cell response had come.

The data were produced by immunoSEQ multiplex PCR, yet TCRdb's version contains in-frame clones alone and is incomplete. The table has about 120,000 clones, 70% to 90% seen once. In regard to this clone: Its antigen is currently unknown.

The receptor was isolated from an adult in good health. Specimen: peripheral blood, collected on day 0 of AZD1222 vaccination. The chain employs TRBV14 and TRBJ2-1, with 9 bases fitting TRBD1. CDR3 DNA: TGTGCCAGCAGCCGGGGGACAGGGTTCAATGAGCAGTTCTTC. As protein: CASSRGTGFNEQFF.